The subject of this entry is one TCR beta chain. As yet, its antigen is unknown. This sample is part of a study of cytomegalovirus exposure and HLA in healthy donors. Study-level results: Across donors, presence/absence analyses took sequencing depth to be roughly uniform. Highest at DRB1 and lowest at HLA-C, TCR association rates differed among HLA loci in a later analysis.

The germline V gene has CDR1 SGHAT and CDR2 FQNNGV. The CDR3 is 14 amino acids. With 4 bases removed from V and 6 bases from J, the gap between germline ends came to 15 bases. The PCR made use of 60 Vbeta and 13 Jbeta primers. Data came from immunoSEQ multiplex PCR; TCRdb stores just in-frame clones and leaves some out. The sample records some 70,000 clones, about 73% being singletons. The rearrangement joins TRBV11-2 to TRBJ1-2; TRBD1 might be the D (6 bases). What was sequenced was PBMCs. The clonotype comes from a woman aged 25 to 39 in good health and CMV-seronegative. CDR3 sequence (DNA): TGTGCCAGCAGCTGGGGAGACAGGCCAGATGGCTACACCTTC. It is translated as CASSWGDRPDGYTF. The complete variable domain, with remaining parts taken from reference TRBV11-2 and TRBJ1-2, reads EAGVAQSPRYKIIEKRQSVAFWCNPISGHATLYWYQQILGQGPKLLIQFQNNGVVDDSQLPKDRFSAERLKGVDSTLKIQPAKLEDSAVYLCASSWGDRPDGYTFGSGTRLTVV.